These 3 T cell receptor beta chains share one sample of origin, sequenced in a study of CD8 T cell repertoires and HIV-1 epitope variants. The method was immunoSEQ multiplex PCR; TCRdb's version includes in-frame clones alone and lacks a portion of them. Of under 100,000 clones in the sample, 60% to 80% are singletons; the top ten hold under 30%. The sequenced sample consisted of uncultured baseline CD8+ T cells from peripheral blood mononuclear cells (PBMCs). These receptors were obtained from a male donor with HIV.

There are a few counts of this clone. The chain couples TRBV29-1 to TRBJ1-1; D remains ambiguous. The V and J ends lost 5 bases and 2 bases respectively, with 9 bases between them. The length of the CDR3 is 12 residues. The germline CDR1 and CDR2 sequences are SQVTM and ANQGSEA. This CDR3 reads CSVHGDNTEAFF. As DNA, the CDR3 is TGCAGCGTTCACGGGGATAACACTGAAGCTTTCTTT.

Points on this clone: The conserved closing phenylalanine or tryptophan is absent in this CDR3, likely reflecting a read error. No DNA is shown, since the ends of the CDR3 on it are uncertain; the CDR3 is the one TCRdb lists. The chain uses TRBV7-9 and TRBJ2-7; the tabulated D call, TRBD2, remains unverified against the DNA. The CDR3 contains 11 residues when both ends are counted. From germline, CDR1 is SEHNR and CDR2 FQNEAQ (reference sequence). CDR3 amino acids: CASSLGGGSRH.

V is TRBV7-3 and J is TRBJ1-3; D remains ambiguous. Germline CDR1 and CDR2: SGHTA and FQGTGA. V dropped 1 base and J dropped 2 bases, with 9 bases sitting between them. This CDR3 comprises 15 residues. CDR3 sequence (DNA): TGTGCCAGCAGCTTAAACCCATGGCCTGGAAACACCATATATTTT. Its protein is CASSLNPWPGNTIYF. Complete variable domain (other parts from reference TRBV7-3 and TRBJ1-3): GAGVSQTPSNKVTEKGKYVELRCDPISGHTALYWYRQSLGQGPEFLIYFQGTGAADDSGLPNDRFFAVRPEGSVSTLKIQRTERGDSAVYLCASSLNPWPGNTIYFGEGSWLTVV.